This T cell receptor (beta chain) came from a study of T cells in localized non-small cell lung cancer. Findings and limits, study-wide: A single tumor region was sequenced, leaving heterogeneity possible. Uninvolved nearby lung showed the greatest T cell clonality, exceeding that found in tumor. Appearances in adjacent lung were noted for a median approximately 50 of the top 100 tumor clones.

TCRdb keeps only in-frame clones here, not all; method: immunoSEQ multiplex PCR. The data contain 25,000 to 40,000 clones, about 82% of them singletons. On this clone: The antigen remains unidentified.

V was clipped by 2 bases and J by 0 bases, with 11 bases between them. Per germline, CDR1 KGHSH and CDR2 LQKENI. This CDR3 is built from 17 residues. This TCR was sampled from a male donor at least 60 years old with stage III squamous cell lung carcinoma. This sequence joins TRBV18 and TRBJ2-6; TRBD1 might be the D (6 bases). The material sequenced was peripheral blood, taken before any cancer treatment. In DNA, the CDR3 is TGTGCCAGCTCACCAGGACAGATATTCTCTGGGGCCAACGTCCTGACTTTC. This codes for CASSPGQIFSGANVLTF.